This TCR beta chain was found in a study of cytomegalovirus exposure and HLA in healthy donors. Study-level points and caveats: In most subjects, TCR beta sequences reportedly gave accurate predictions of HLA-A and HLA-B alleles. Researchers reported that a few CMV-associated chains were confirmed in vitro as CMV antigen-specific. Immune exposure data for these donors was limited to CMV serostatus. There were fewer than 200 TCR beta chains listed as cytomegalovirus-associated.

Worth noting for this clone: Its specificity is unknown.

V was pared by 5 bases and J by 0 bases, with 11 bases between. The germline V gene encodes CDR1 LNHDA and CDR2 SQIVND (reference sequence). The length of the CDR3 is 15 residues. A multiplex PCR was run with 60 Vbeta primers and 13 Jbeta primers. TCRdb keeps only in-frame clones here, not all; method: immunoSEQ multiplex PCR. Here the sample spans approximately 170,000 clones, 75% to 90% being singletons. The sequenced material came from PBMCs. This rearrangement joins TRBV19 to TRBJ1-3; no definite D call. This receptor was obtained from a woman between 45 and 65 years old in good health and CMV-seropositive. The CDR3 loop reads CASSPNSFSGNTIYF. The CDR3 DNA sequence: TGTGCCAGTAGTCCTAATTCGTTCTCTGGAAACACCATATATTTT.